Here is one T cell receptor (beta chain) with its context. Its specificity is not known. Treatment reported: roughly 19 received Ad26.COV2.S at low or high dose, single or two shots; a few received placebo; per-sample allocation not given. Vaccine and placebo recipients were sampled on day 63 after the first injection. These data are taken from a study of Ad26.COV2.S vaccination and SARS-CoV-2 variants. The wider study: A participant enrolled in the COV1001 Ad26.COV2.S trial arm provided the sample.

The CDR3 covers 15 residues. Trimming removed 4 bases at V and 5 bases at J, with 15 bases between. From germline, CDR1 is SGHRS and CDR2 YFSETQ. Study results and limitations: Those who received vaccine or placebo ended up with similar non-spike TCR breadth.

The protocol was immunoSEQ multiplex PCR, while the TCRdb copy is restricted to in-frame clones and leaves out a portion. The table lists approximately 300,000 clones, just over 85% of them singletons. The clonotype comes from a person between 18 and 65 years old who received the Ad26.COV2.S COVID-19 vaccine or a placebo. This sample comprised peripheral blood, obtained in a trial of Ad26.COV2.S vaccine versus placebo. The chain is built from TRBV5-1 and TRBJ1-4; tentatively, D is TRBD1 (6 bases). The CDR3 nucleotides read TGCGCCAGCAGCCCTTTGGGGGGCCGGAATGAAAAACTGTTTTTT. Its protein is CASSPLGGRNEKLFF.